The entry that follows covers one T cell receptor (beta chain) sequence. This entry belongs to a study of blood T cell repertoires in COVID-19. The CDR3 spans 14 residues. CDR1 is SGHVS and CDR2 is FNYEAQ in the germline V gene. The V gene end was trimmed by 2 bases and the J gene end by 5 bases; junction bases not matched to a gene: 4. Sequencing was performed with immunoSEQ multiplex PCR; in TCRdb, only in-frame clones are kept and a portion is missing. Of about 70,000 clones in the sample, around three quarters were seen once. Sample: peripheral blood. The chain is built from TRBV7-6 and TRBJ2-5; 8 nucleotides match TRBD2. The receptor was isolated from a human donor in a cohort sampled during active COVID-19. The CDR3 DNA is TGTGCCAGCAGCTTACTACTAGCGGCGGAGACCCAGTACTTC. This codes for CASSLLLAAETQYF.